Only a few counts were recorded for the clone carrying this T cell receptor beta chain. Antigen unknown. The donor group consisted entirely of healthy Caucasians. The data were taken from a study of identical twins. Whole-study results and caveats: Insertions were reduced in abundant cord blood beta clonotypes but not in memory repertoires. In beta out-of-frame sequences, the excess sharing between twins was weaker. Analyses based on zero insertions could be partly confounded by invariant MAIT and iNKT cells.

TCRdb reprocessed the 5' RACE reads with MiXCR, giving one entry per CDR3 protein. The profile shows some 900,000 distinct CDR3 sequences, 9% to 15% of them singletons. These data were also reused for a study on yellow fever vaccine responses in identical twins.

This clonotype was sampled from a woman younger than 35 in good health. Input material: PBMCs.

The CDR3: CASKAGQTNSPLHF. In DNA, the CDR3 is TGTGCCAGTAAAGCGGGACAGACTAATTCACCCCTCCACTTT. The gene calls are TRBV19 and TRBJ1-6, with 7 bases that match TRBD1. The CDR3 has 14 residues. Germline trimming cut 7 bases from V and 6 bases from J; bases unmatched to any gene: 6. Germline-derived CDR1 and CDR2 are LNHDA and SQIVND (reference sequence).